This is a list of T cell receptor beta chains from one sample in a study of blood T cell repertoires in COVID-19. The method was immunoSEQ multiplex PCR; TCRdb's version includes in-frame clones alone and lacks a portion of them. The data hold under 300,000 clones, with 80% to 90% observed a single time. Sequences were obtained from PBMCs or T cells enriched from blood (not recorded which). The receptors come from a woman aged 50 to 60 who had recovered from COVID-19. Both conserved end residues are part of each CDR3. Fields, in order: V gene, D gene, clone size, J gene, CDR3 DNA, CDR3 protein. The D gene is left open where the match is weak. Not every row has a clone size; where given, it reads once, few, many or a size class.

>TRBV2|TRBD2|NA|TRBJ2-3
TGTGCCAGCAGTCTACTAGCGGGAGTGACAGATACGCAGTATTTT
CASSLLAGVTDTQYF
>TRBV5-1|NA|few|TRBJ2-1
TGCGCCAGCAGCTTAGCAGGGGTTTACAATGAGCAGTTCTTC
CASSLAGVYNEQFF
>TRBV5-1|NA|few|TRBJ2-1
TGCGCCAGCAGCTTGGCTAGCTCCTACAATGAGCAGTTCTTC
CASSLASSYNEQFF
>TRBV4-1|TRBD1|NA|TRBJ2-6
TGCGCCAGCAGACAGGGGGCGTCTGGGGCCAACGTCCTGACTTTC
CASRQGASGANVLTF
>TRBV6-5|NA|once|TRBJ1-6
TGTGCCAGCAGCAATAATTCACCCCTCCACTTT
CASSNNSPLHF
>TRBV5-6|NA|NA|TRBJ2-3
TGTGCCAGCAGCTTGGTGGGGCCTAGAAGCACAGATACGCAGTGTTTT
CASSLVGPRSTDTQCF
>TRBV4-2|NA|few|TRBJ1-5
TGTGCCAGCAGCCAAGTCCCAAATCAGCCCCAGCATTTT
CASSQVPNQPQHF
>TRBV19|TRBD1|NA|TRBJ1-4
TGTGCCAGTAGTACGGACAGGGGGCTTGAAAAACTGTTTTTT
CASSTDRGLEKLFF
>TRBV3-1/TRBV3-2|TRBD2|once|TRBJ2-3
TGTGCCAGCAGCCAAGTAGCGGGAGGGACAGATACGCAGTATTTT
CASSQVAGGTDTQYF
>TRBV20-1|NA|NA|TRBJ1-1
TGCAGTGCTAGTGGACAAATCCTCGGCACTGAAGCTTTCTTT
CSASGQILGTEAFF
>TRBV19|NA|NA|TRBJ1-2
TGTGCCAGTAGCCACCCCAGGGTTAACTATGGCTACACCTTC
CASSHPRVNYGYTF
>TRBV2|NA|NA|TRBJ2-7
TGTGCCACCCGGGGGGACATTGGGGCCGAGCAGTACTTC
CATRGDIGAEQYF
>TRBV7-9|NA|few|TRBJ2-2
TGTGCCAGCAGCCCGCGGGAATACGAGCTGTTTTTT
CASSPREYELFF
>TRBV6-5|NA|NA|TRBJ1-2
TGTGCCAGCAGTTACGGGGCGGAAGATGGCTACACCTTC
CASSYGAEDGYTF
>TRBV28|NA|NA|TRBJ2-1
TGTGCCAGCTACCCTGGAAGGTGGCGATTAGGGGTATCGAATGAGCAGTTCTTC
CASYPGRWRLGVSNEQFF
>TRBV27|TRBD1|NA|TRBJ1-1
TGTGCCAGCAGTCCGGACAGGCTGAACACTGAAGCTTTCTTT
CASSPDRLNTEAFF
>TRBV2|TRBD1|NA|TRBJ1-1
TGTGCCAGCAGAAAGGACAGGGACGAAGCTTTCTTT
CASRKDRDEAFF
>TRBV28|TRBD2|few|TRBJ2-1
TGTGCCAGCAGCCCAGGACTAGCGAGTTCCTACAATGAGCAGTTCTTC
CASSPGLASSYNEQFF
>TRBV27|TRBD1|once|TRBJ1-6
TGTGCCAGCAGACCCGACAGGGGGAGTTCACCCCTCCACTTT
CASRPDRGSSPLHF
>TRBV6-5|TRBD2|NA|TRBJ2-7
TGTGCCAGCAGTTATTCTAGCGGGGGACCCTACGAGCAGTACTTC
CASSYSSGGPYEQYF
>TRBV6-5|NA|NA|TRBJ1-5
TGTGCCAGCAGCCTGACCGCGGATAGCAATCAGCCCCAGCATTTT
CASSLTADSNQPQHF
>TRBV3-1/TRBV3-2|NA|NA|TRBJ1-6
TGTGCCAGCAGCCACCTCTCCAATTCACCCCTCCACTTT
CASSHLSNSPLHF
>TRBV28|NA|NA|TRBJ1-2
TGTGCCAGCAGTGAACAGGCTACCAACAGGGATGGCTACACCTTC
CASSEQATNRDGYTF
>TRBV27|TRBD1|NA|TRBJ2-2
TGTGCCAGCAGTTTATCCGGGACAGGGAGGAACGGGGAGCTGTTTTTT
CASSLSGTGRNGELFF